This T cell receptor (beta chain) was identified during a study of cytomegalovirus exposure and HLA in healthy donors. Study-wide results and caveats: As was reported, the HLA-A and HLA-B alleles of most subjects were accurately predicted from TCR beta sequences.

About this clone: Antigen: not known.

PCR involved 60 Vbeta and 13 Jbeta primers. Only in-frame clones appear in the TCRdb table, and some are missing; sequencing was by immunoSEQ multiplex PCR. There are roughly 190,000 clones in the sample; about 87% occur only once, and roughly 1.3% lies in the top ten. Sequenced input: PBMCs. The TCR was taken from a man aged 25 to 40 in good health and CMV-seronegative.

The CDR3 is CASSLSGRNEQFF. The CDR3 nucleotides read TGCGCCAGCAGCTTGAGCGGGCGCAATGAGCAGTTCTTC. The chain links TRBV5-1 to TRBJ2-1; a possible D gene is TRBD2 (6 bases). V lost 1 base, J lost 6 bases, and 8 bases lay in between. The length of the CDR3 is 13 residues. Germline CDR1 and CDR2: SGHRS and YFSETQ.